A selection of T cell receptor beta chains follows, all from one sample in a study of shared clonotypes between healthy human individuals. Assay used: immunoSEQ multiplex PCR; TCRdb lists only in-frame clones, some missing. In the table there are over 2 million clones, about 94% of which are singletons. The specimen sequenced was naive CD8+ T cells sorted from blood. The receptors originated from a man younger than 35 in good health. CDR3s include the opening cysteine and the closing phenylalanine or tryptophan. The D gene is left open where the match is weak. Expanded clones get a size class; other rows say once, few or many, or leave the size out.

length,V,J,D,size,CDR3,DNA
14,TRBV5-6,TRBJ1-1,NA,NA,CASSLDEGNTEAFF,TGTGCCAGCAGCTTGGATGAGGGGAACACTGAAGCTTTCTTT
15,TRBV6-5,TRBJ1-2,NA,NA,CASGQSGDQNYGYTF,TGTGCCAGCGGTCAGTCAGGGGATCAGAACTATGGCTACACCTTC
16,TRBV4-3,TRBJ2-1,NA,NA,CASSQEPSGVGNEQFF,TGCGCCAGCAGCCAAGAACCGAGCGGAGTCGGCAATGAGCAGTTCTTC
12,TRBV11-2,TRBJ2-1,TRBD2,NA,CASTLRENEQFF,TGTGCCAGCACACTGCGGGAGAATGAGCAGTTCTTC
14,TRBV28,TRBJ1-2,NA,NA,CASSLSPIAAGYTF,TGTGCCAGCAGCCTGTCCCCTATCGCCGCTGGCTACACCTTC
15,TRBV5-1,TRBJ2-7,NA,NA,CASSFGGPFSYEQYF,TGCGCCAGCAGCTTCGGGGGACCGTTCTCCTACGAGCAGTACTTC
13,TRBV5-4,TRBJ2-2,NA,NA,CASSLLLSGELFF,TGTGCCAGCAGCTTGCTTTTATCCGGGGAGCTGTTTTTT
14,TRBV11-2,TRBJ1-2,TRBD1,NA,CASSLIGTDYGYTF,TGTGCCAGCAGCTTAATCGGGACAGACTATGGCTACACCTTC
14,TRBV4-1,TRBJ1-1,NA,once,CASSQERGSTEAFF,TGCGCCAGCAGCCAAGAGAGGGGGTCGACTGAAGCTTTCTTT
15,TRBV9,TRBJ1-1,TRBD1,NA,CASSGGDRVGTEAFF,TGTGCCAGCAGCGGGGGAGACAGGGTTGGAACTGAAGCTTTCTTT
15,TRBV28,TRBJ2-1,NA,NA,CASTPDQGYYNEQFF,TGTGCCAGCACCCCGGACCAGGGCTACTACAATGAGCAGTTCTTC
14,TRBV9,TRBJ2-3,NA,NA,CASSAGRTPDTQYF,TGTGCCAGCAGCGCGGGACGAACTCCAGATACGCAGTATTTT
17,TRBV28,TRBJ2-7,NA,NA,CASRGWQESPRAYEQYF,TGTGCCAGCCGTGGATGGCAGGAATCTCCCCGCGCCTACGAGCAGTACTTC
14,TRBV9,TRBJ2-7,TRBD1,NA,CASSIAGTAYEQYF,TGTGCCAGCAGCATCGCCGGGACAGCCTACGAGCAGTACTTC
15,TRBV7-6,TRBJ2-2,NA,NA,CASSFNRANTGELFF,TGTGCCAGCAGCTTTAACAGGGCGAACACCGGGGAGCTGTTTTTT
15,TRBV4-3,TRBJ2-1,NA,NA,CASSRLTSSYNEQFF,TGCGCCAGCAGCCGCCTAACTAGCTCCTACAATGAGCAGTTCTTC
18,TRBV30,TRBJ2-3,TRBD2,NA,CAWSFGLAGGFSTDTQYF,TGTGCCTGGAGTTTTGGGCTAGCGGGGGGGTTTAGCACAGATACGCAGTATTTT
15,TRBV28,TRBJ2-1,TRBD2,NA,CASSPGLVGGNEQFF,TGTGCCAGCAGTCCAGGACTAGTAGGTGGCAATGAGCAGTTCTTC
15,TRBV4-3,TRBJ2-7,TRBD2,NA,CASSTLAEGDYEQYF,TGCGCCAGCAGCACACTAGCGGAGGGGGATTACGAGCAGTACTTC
15,TRBV13,TRBJ2-7,TRBD1,NA,CASSPLGTGGFEQYF,TGTGCCAGCAGCCCCCTCGGGACAGGGGGCTTCGAGCAGTACTTC
16,TRBV13,TRBJ1-4,TRBD1,NA,CASSGGTDATNEKLFF,TGTGCCAGCAGCGGTGGGACAGACGCAACTAATGAAAAACTGTTTTTT
14,TRBV28,TRBJ2-7,NA,NA,CASSPLDGDYEQYF,TGTGCCAGCAGTCCCCTAGACGGTGACTACGAGCAGTACTTC
11,TRBV19,TRBJ2-1,NA,NA,CASSMGREQFF,TGTGCCAGTAGTATGGGACGGGAGCAGTTCTTC
15,TRBV7-9,TRBJ2-7,TRBD1,NA,CASSPGTGVLYEQYF,TGTGCCAGCAGTCCCGGGACAGGGGTCCTTTACGAGCAGTACTTC
14,TRBV28,TRBJ2-3,TRBD2,NA,CASRTSGGTDTQYF,TGTGCCAGCAGAACTAGCGGGGGTACAGATACGCAGTATTTT
14,TRBV7-2,TRBJ1-6,NA,NA,CASSFPGNNSPLHF,TGTGCCAGCAGCTTCCCCGGAAATAATTCACCCCTCCACTTT
15,TRBV18,TRBJ2-1,NA,NA,CASSPDSFSYNEQFF,TGTGCCAGCTCACCGGACTCTTTCTCCTACAATGAGCAGTTCTTC
15,TRBV30,TRBJ1-1,NA,NA,CAWSLKTGSNTEAFF,TGTGCCTGGAGTCTAAAAACAGGGTCGAACACTGAAGCTTTCTTT
14,TRBV27,TRBJ1-6,NA,NA,CASSLGTGNSPLHF,TGTGCCAGCAGTTTAGGGACGGGGAATTCACCCCTCCACTTT
14,TRBV18,TRBJ2-7,NA,NA,CASSPETGSYEQYF,TGTGCCAGCTCACCCGAGACAGGATCCTACGAGCAGTACTTC
14,TRBV19,TRBJ2-7,TRBD1,NA,CASSPTGEYYEQYF,TGTGCCAGTAGTCCCACAGGGGAATACTACGAGCAGTACTTC
14,TRBV14,TRBJ2-5,NA,NA,CASSQELGEETQYF,TGTGCCAGCAGCCAAGAACTCGGCGAAGAGACCCAGTACTTC
16,TRBV6-6,TRBJ1-5,NA,NA,CASSPLTEYSNQPQHF,TGTGCCAGCAGTCCTTTGACGGAGTATAGCAATCAGCCCCAGCATTTT
13,TRBV6-5,TRBJ1-1,NA,NA,CATHREFNTEAFF,TGTGCCACCCATAGGGAGTTTAACACTGAAGCTTTCTTT
16,TRBV7-6,TRBJ1-2,NA,NA,CASSPAEGQFGYGYTF,TGTGCCAGCAGCCCGGCGGAGGGGCAGTTTGGCTATGGCTACACCTTC
14,TRBV28,TRBJ2-7,TRBD1,NA,CASSWSGTGYEQYF,TGTGCCAGCAGTTGGTCAGGGACAGGCTACGAGCAGTACTTC
15,TRBV4-1,TRBJ2-7,TRBD1,NA,CASSHMGQGRDEQYF,TGCGCCAGCAGCCATATGGGACAGGGCCGGGACGAGCAGTACTTC
13,TRBV11-2,TRBJ2-7,NA,NA,CASSPRGPYEQYF,TGTGCCAGCAGCCCCAGGGGACCCTACGAGCAGTACTTC
15,TRBV18,TRBJ2-7,TRBD1,NA,CASSPSGTVSYEQYF,TGTGCCAGCTCACCATCGGGGACAGTCTCCTACGAGCAGTACTTC
15,TRBV6-5,TRBJ1-5,NA,NA,CASSALGGAGQPQHF,TGTGCCAGCAGCGCTCTAGGGGGGGCAGGACAGCCCCAGCATTTT
19,TRBV4-2,TRBJ2-2,NA,once,CASSQAHSGEEANTGELFF,TGTGCCAGCAGCCAAGCGCATTCAGGGGAAGAGGCGAACACCGGGGAGCTGTTTTTT
15,TRBV4-1,TRBJ2-1,TRBD2,NA,CASSQDRLAGAEQFF,TGCGCCAGCAGCCAAGACCGACTAGCGGGAGCTGAGCAGTTCTTC
15,TRBV11-2,TRBJ2-3,NA,NA,CASSLRDPSTDTQYF,TGTGCCAGCAGCTTACGCGACCCAAGCACAGATACGCAGTATTTT
19,TRBV4-3,TRBJ2-1,NA,NA,CASSQAPWTQESSYNEQFF,TGCGCCAGCAGCCAGGCCCCCTGGACACAGGAGAGCTCCTACAATGAGCAGTTCTTC
16,TRBV9,TRBJ2-5,TRBD1,once,CASSADLQGAQETQYF,TGTGCCAGCAGCGCGGATTTACAGGGGGCACAAGAGACCCAGTACTTC
16,TRBV6-5,TRBJ2-7,NA,NA,CASSYGAASSSYEQYF,TGTGCCAGCAGTTATGGGGCAGCGTCAAGCTCCTACGAGCAGTACTTC
17,TRBV7-9,TRBJ1-5,TRBD1,NA,CASSLADRGGGNQPQHF,TGTGCCAGCAGCCTCGCAGACAGGGGCGGAGGCAATCAGCCCCAGCATTTT
15,TRBV14,TRBJ2-2,TRBD1,once,CASSNLTGRTGELFF,TGTGCCAGCAGCAACCTGACAGGGAGAACCGGGGAGCTGTTTTTT
21,TRBV28,TRBJ2-7,TRBD1,NA,CASSPQLGGTGIGTESYEQYF,TGTGCCAGCAGTCCCCAGTTGGGGGGGACAGGGATTGGGACGGAGTCATACGAGCAGTACTTC
13,TRBV6-6,TRBJ1-1,NA,NA,CASIQGGNTEAFF,TGTGCCAGCATTCAAGGGGGGAACACTGAAGCTTTCTTT
20,TRBV27,TRBJ2-1,TRBD2,NA,CASSLYGSGSGVSSYNEQFF,TGTGCCAGCAGTTTATACGGGTCGGGTAGCGGGGTAAGCTCCTACAATGAGCAGTTCTTC
21,TRBV4-2,TRBJ1-1,TRBD1,NA,CASSQDLYLGQGGTLDTEAFF,TGTGCCAGCAGCCAAGATCTCTATCTCGGACAGGGGGGCACCCTCGACACTGAAGCTTTCTTT
13,TRBV5-6,TRBJ2-1,NA,once,CASSLDSYNEQFF,TGTGCCAGCAGCTTGGACTCATACAATGAGCAGTTCTTC
14,TRBV30,TRBJ1-6,TRBD1,few,CAWTLTGGNSPLHF,TGTGCCTGGACCTTGACAGGGGGTAATTCACCCCTCCACTTT
15,TRBV27,TRBJ1-2,NA,NA,CASSLYPALNYGYTF,TGTGCCAGCAGTTTATACCCAGCTCTTAACTATGGCTACACCTTC